The source of this TCR beta chain is a study of CD8 T cells in Susac syndrome. Sequencing of TCR beta was undertaken in CD8+ and CD4+ T cells derived from blood. Included as multiple sclerosis controls were treatment-naive patients who had stable or active relapsing-remitting disease. Random hexamers primed reverse transcription of 0.5 to 1 ug RNA. An immunoSEQ multiplex PCR amplified TCR beta CDR3 over 54 Vbeta and 13 Jbeta. TCRdb re-analysed the immunoSEQ multiplex PCR reads in MiXCR, keeping a single row per CDR3 protein. The sample yields roughly 180,000 distinct CDR3 sequences, approximately 95% seen once. This CDR3 has 16 residues. J lost 0 bases, V lost 6 bases, and 5 bases had no gene match. Per the germline V gene, CDR1 is MNHNY and CDR2 is SVGAGI (reference sequence).

The sample taken for sequencing was CD4+ T cells from PBMCs. The chain employs TRBV6-6 and TRBJ2-6; 7 bases agree with TRBD1. This sequence originates from a human donor with multiple sclerosis. Written as DNA, the CDR3 is TGTGCCAGCAGCCTACAGGGGTCCTCTGGGGCCAACGTCCTGACTTTC. It encodes CASSLQGSSGANVLTF.